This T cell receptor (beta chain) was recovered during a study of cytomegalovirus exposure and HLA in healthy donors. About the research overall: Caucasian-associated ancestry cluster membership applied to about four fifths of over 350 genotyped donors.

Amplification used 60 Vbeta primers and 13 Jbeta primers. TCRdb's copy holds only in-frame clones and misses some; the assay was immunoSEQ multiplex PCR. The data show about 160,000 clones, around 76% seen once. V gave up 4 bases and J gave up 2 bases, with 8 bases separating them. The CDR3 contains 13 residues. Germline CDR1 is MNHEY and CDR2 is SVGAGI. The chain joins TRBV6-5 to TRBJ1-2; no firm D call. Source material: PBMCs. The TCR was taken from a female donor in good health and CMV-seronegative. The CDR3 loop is CASSSRENYGYTF. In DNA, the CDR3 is TGTGCCAGCAGTTCAAGGGAGAACTATGGCTACACCTTC.